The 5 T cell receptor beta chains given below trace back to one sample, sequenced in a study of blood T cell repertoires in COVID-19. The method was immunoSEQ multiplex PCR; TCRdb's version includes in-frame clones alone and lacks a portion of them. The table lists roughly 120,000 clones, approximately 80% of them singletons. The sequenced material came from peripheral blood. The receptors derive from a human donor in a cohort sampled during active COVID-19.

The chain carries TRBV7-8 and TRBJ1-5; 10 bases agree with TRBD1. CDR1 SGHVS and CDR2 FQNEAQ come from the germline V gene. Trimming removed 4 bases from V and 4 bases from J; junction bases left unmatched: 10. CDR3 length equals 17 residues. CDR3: CASSSRWGQGRNQPQHF. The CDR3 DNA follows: TGTGCCAGCAGCTCACGGTGGGGACAGGGGAGAAATCAGCCCCAGCATTTT.

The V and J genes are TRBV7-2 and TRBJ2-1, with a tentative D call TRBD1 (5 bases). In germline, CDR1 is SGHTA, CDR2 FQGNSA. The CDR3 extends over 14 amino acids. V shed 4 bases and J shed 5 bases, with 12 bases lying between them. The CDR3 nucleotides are TGTGCCAGCAGCTATAGACAGATGAACAATGAGCAGTTCTTC. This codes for CASSYRQMNNEQFF.

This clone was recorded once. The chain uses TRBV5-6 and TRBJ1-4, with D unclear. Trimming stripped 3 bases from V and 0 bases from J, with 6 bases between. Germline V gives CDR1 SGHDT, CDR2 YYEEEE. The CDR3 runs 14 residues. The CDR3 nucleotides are TGTGCCAGCAGCTCCCGAGCAACTAATGAAAAACTGTTTTTT. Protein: CASSSRATNEKLFF. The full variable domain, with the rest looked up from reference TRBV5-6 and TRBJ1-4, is DAGVTQSPTHLIKTRGQQVTLRCSPKSGHDTVSWYQQALGQGPQFIFQYYEEEERQRGNFPDRFSGHQFPNYSSELNVNALLLGDSALYLCASSSRATNEKLFFGSGTQLSVL.

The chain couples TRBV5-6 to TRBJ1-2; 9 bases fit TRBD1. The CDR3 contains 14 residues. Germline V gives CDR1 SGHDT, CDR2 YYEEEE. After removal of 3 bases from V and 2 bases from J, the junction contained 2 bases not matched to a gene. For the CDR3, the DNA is TGTGCCAGCAGCTGGGGACAGGGAAACTATGGCTACACCTTC. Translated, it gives CASSWGQGNYGYTF.

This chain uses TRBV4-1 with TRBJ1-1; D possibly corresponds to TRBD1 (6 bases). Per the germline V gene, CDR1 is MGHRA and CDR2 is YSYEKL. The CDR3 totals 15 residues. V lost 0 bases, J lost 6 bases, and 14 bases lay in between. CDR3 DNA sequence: TGCGCCAGCAGCCAAGATCGAACGGGGGGCTCTGAAGCTTTCTTT. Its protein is CASSQDRTGGSEAFF.